The rows below give T cell receptor beta chains drawn from one sample of a study of T-cell reconstitution after alpha-beta-depleted transplantation in children. TCRdb independently ran MiXCR on the PCR reads; one entry per CDR3 protein. The repertoire holds roughly 570,000 distinct CDR3 sequences, with over 25% as singletons. The sequencing used PBMCs, collected before TCRalphabeta/CD19-depleted stem cell transplant. The receptors stem from a boy younger than two with Wiskott-Aldrich syndrome, due to receive a stem cell transplant. Both conserved end residues are part of each CDR3. The D gene is left open where the match is weak. Clone size, where shown, is once, few, many, or a class for clones that have expanded.

j_gene | v_gene | abundance | d_gene | CDR3aa | CDR3nt
TRBJ2-3 | TRBV29-1 | many | TRBD2 | CSSVAGESTDTQYF | TGCAGCTCGGTAGCGGGAGAATCCACAGATACGCAGTATTTT
TRBJ2-2 | TRBV12-3/TRBV12-4 | once | NA | CASSLWGAIGELFF | TGTGCCAGCAGTTTATGGGGGGCTATCGGGGAGCTGTTTTTT
TRBJ2-1 | TRBV29-1 | NA | TRBD1 | CSVIGPGGTRPNEQFF | TGCAGCGTGATAGGCCCAGGGGGTACTCGACCTAATGAGCAGTTCTTC
TRBJ1-5 | TRBV24-1 | NA | NA | CATRGGGNQPQHF | TGTGCCACCCGTGGGGGTGGGAATCAGCCCCAGCATTTT
TRBJ2-7 | TRBV20-1 | NA | TRBD2 | CSAIGLAGYEQYF | TGCAGTGCTATCGGACTAGCGGGTTACGAGCAGTACTTC
TRBJ2-3 | TRBV7-3 | NA | NA | CASSLTGAGSTDTQYF | TGTGCCAGCAGCTTAACGGGAGCGGGTAGCACAGATACGCAGTATTTT
TRBJ2-1 | TRBV5-1 | few | TRBD2 | CASSLAGTSGHLKTSSYNEQFF | TGCGCCAGCAGCTTGGCCGGGACTAGCGGACACTTGAAAACTAGCTCCTACAATGAGCAGTTCTTC
TRBJ1-2 | TRBV12-3/TRBV12-4 | NA | NA | CASSPKGGGGYTF | TGTGCCAGCAGTCCCAAGGGGGGCGGTGGCTACACCTTC
TRBJ2-4 | TRBV14 | NA | NA | CASSQSSGLAKNIQYF | TGTGCCAGCAGCCAATCGTCAGGACTAGCCAAAAACATTCAGTACTTC
TRBJ2-5 | TRBV3-1 | few | TRBD2 | CASSQGAGLAGIQETQYF | TGTGCCAGCAGCCAAGGGGCTGGACTAGCGGGGATCCAAGAGACCCAGTACTTC
TRBJ2-3 | TRBV5-6 | few | TRBD2 | CASSLVRTSWDTQYF | TGTGCCAGCAGCTTGGTGAGGACTAGCTGGGATACGCAGTATTTT
TRBJ2-1 | TRBV9 | few | TRBD2 | CASSVRTSGYNEQFF | TGTGCCAGCAGCGTCAGGACTAGCGGTTACAATGAGCAGTTCTTC
TRBJ1-1 | TRBV5-1 | NA | TRBD1 | CASSPGGQGGQMNTEAFF | TGCGCCAGCAGCCCAGGGGGACAGGGTGGGCAGATGAACACTGAAGCTTTCTTT
TRBJ2-2 | TRBV5-1 | NA | NA | CASSLGSIENTGELFF | TGCGCCAGCAGCTTAGGTTCCATCGAGAACACCGGGGAGCTGTTTTTT
TRBJ1-5 | TRBV10-3 | once | NA | CAISESWGQNQPQHF | TGTGCCATCAGTGAGTCTTGGGGCCAAAATCAGCCCCAGCATTTT
TRBJ2-1 | TRBV27 | NA | NA | CASSLFEGDYNEQFF | TGTGCCAGCAGTCTTTTTGAGGGGGATTACAATGAGCAGTTCTTC
TRBJ2-2 | TRBV20-1 | NA | NA | CSARKTANTGELFF | TGCAGTGCTAGAAAGACCGCGAACACCGGGGAGCTGTTTTTT